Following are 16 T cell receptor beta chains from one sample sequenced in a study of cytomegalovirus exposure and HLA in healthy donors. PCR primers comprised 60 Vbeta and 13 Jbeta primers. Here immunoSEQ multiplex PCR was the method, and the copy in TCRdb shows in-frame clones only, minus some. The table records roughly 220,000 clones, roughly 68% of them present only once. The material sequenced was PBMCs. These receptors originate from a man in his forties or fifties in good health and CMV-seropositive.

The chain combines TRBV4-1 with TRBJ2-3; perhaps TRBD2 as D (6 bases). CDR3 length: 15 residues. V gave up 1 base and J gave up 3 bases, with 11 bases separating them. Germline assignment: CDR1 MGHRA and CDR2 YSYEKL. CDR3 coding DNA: TGCGCCAGCAGCCAAGGTCCGGGACTTACAGATACGCAGTATTTT. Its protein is CASSQGPGLTDTQYF.

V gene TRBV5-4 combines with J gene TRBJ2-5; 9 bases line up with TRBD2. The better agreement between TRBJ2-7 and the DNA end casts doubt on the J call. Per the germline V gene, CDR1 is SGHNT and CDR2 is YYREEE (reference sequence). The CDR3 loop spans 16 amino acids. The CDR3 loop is CASSPAGGQSAYEQYF. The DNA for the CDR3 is TGTGCCAGCAGCCCCGCGGGGGGGCAATCCGCCTACGAGCAGTACTTC.

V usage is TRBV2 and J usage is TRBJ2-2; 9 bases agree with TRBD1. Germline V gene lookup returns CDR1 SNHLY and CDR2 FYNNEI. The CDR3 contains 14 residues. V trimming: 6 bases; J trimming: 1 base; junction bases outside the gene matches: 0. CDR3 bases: TGTGCCAGCAGGGGACAGGGGAACACCGGGGAGCTGTTTTTT. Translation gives CASRGQGNTGELFF. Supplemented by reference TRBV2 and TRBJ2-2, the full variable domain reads EPEVTQTPSHQVTQMGQEVILRCVPISNHLYFYWYRQILGQKVEFLVSFYNNEISEKSEIFDDQFSVERPDGSNFTLKIRSTKLEDSAMYFCASRGQGNTGELFFGEGSRLTVL.

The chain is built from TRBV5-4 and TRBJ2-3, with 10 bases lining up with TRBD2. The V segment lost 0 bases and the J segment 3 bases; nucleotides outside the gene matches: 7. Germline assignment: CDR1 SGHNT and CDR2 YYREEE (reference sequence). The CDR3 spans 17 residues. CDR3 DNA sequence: TGTGCCAGCAGCTTGGAGTTAGCGGGGGGCGGGACAGATACGCAGTATTTT. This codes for CASSLELAGGGTDTQYF.

The CDR3 DNA reads as TGCGCCAGCAGAATAGGGTCCGGGACAGTGAACACTGAAGCTTTCTTT. It translates to CASRIGSGTVNTEAFF. V is TRBV5-1 and J is TRBJ1-1; 7 bases match TRBD1. The V and J ends lost 5 bases and 0 bases, in that order; junction bases with no gene match: 10. This CDR3 comprises 16 residues. Germline V gene sequence: CDR1 SGHRS, CDR2 YFSETQ.

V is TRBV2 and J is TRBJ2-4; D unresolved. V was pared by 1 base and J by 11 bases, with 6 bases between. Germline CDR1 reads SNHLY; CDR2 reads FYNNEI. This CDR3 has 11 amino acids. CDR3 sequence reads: CASSEDEVQYF. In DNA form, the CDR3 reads TGTGCCAGCAGTGAAGACGAGGTTCAGTACTTC.

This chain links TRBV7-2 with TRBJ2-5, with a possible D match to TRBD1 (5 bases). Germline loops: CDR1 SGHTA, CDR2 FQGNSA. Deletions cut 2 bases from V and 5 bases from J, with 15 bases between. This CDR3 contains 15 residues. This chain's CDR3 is CASSLKGPPGETQYF. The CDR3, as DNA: TGTGCCAGCAGCTTAAAAGGTCCACCAGGGGAGACCCAGTACTTC.

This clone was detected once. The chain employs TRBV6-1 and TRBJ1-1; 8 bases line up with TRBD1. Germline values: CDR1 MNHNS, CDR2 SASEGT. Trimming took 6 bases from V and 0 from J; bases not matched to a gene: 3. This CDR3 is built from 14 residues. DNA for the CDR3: TGTGCCAGCAGACTGGACAGGGTGAACACTGAAGCTTTCTTT. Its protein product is CASRLDRVNTEAFF.

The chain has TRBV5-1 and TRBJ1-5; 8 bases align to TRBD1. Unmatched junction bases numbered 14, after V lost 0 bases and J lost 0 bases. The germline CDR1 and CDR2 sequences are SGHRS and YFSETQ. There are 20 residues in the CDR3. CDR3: CASSLDSDRGDRHSNQPQHF. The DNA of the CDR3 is TGCGCCAGCAGCTTGGATTCAGACAGGGGAGATAGGCATAGCAATCAGCCCCAGCATTTT.

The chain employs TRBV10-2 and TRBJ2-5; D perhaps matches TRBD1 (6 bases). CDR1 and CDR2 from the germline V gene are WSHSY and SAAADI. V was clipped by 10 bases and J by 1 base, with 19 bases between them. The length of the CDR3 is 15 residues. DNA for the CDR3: TGCGCCACCGAGGAAGCTGGGGGCGGCCAAGAGACCCAGTACTTC. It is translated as CATEEAGGGQETQYF.

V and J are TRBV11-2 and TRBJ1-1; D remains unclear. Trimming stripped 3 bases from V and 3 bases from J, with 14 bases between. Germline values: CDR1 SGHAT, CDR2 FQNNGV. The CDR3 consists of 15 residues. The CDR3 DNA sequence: TGTGCCAGCAGCTTTCCCCCTGGCAGTCACACTGAAGCTTTCTTT. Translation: CASSFPPGSHTEAFF.

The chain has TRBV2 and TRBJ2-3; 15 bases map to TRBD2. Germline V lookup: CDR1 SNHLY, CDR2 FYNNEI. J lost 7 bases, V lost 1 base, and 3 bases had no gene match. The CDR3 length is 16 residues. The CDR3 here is CASSEGTSGGGYTQYF. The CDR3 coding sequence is TGTGCCAGCAGTGAAGGGACTAGCGGGGGGGGATATACGCAGTATTTT.

The CDR3 protein is CASSGGTGMPYWGEQFF. The CDR3 bases are TGTGCCAGCAGTGGGGGGACAGGGATGCCTTACTGGGGTGAGCAGTTCTTC. V is TRBV6-1 and J is TRBJ2-1; 9 bases agree with TRBD1. CDR1 and CDR2 (germline): MNHNS, SASEGT. The length of the CDR3 is 17 residues. V lost 4 bases, J lost 9 bases, and 16 bases stayed unmatched.

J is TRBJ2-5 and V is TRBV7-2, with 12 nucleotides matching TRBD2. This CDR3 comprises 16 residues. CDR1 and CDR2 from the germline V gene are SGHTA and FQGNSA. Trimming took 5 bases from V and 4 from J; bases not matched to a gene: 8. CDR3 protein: CASSARRLAGVETQYF. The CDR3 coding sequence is TGTGCCAGCAGCGCCAGAAGACTAGCGGGGGTAGAGACCCAGTACTTC.

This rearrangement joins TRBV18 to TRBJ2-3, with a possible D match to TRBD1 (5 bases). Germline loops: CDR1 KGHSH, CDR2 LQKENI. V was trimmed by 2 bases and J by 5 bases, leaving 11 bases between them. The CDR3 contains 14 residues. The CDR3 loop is CASSPIGAIDTQYF. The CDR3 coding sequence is TGTGCCAGCTCACCAATAGGGGCAATAGATACGCAGTATTTT.

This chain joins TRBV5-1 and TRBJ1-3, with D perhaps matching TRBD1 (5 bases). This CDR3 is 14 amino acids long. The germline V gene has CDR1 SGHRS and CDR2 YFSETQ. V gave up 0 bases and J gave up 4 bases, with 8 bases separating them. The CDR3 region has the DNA TGCGCCAGCAGCTTGGGACAGATAGGAAACACCATATATTTT. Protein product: CASSLGQIGNTIYF.